These 25 T cell receptor beta chains were sequenced from one sample in a study of blood T cell repertoires in COVID-19. The assay was immunoSEQ multiplex PCR, and TCRdb's table has in-frame clones only and misses some. Of roughly 180,000 clones in the sample, more than 75% were seen once. Sequenced material: peripheral blood. The receptors stem from a woman between 50 and 59 years old with COVID-19, enrolled during active disease.

This chain connects TRBV30 to TRBJ1-1, with D perhaps matching TRBD1 (6 bases). The CDR3 is 13 residues long. Trimming shortened V by 1 base and J by 2 bases, and 8 bases separated the two germline ends. Germline loops: CDR1 GTSNPN, CDR2 SVGIG (reference sequence). The CDR3 bases are TGTGCCTGGAGTGGGACAGACAACACTGAAGCTTTCTTT. Translation gives CAWSGTDNTEAFF. Combining the CDR3 with reference TRBV30 and TRBJ1-1 gives the whole variable domain SQTIHQWPATLVQPVGSPLSLECTVEGTSNPNLYWYRQAAGRGLQLLFYSVGIGQISSEVPQNLSASRPQDRQFILSSKKLLLSDSGFYLCAWSGTDNTEAFFGQGTRLTVV.

The CDR3 sequence is CASSFLRGKTQETQYF. CDR3 nucleotide sequence: TGTGCCAGCAGCTTCTTGCGGGGGAAAACACAAGAGACCCAGTACTTC. V usage is TRBV7-6 and J usage is TRBJ2-5, with 7 bases that match TRBD2. V shed 3 bases and J 2 bases; nucleotides not matched to a gene: 9. This CDR3 is built from 16 residues. Germline assignment: CDR1 SGHVS and CDR2 FNYEAQ.

For the CDR3, the DNA is TGTGCCAGCAGTAGGACTGTGTCAAACTACGAGCAGTACTTC. The encoded protein is CASSRTVSNYEQYF. This chain connects TRBV6-2 or TRBV6-3 to TRBJ2-7, with D possibly TRBD2 on 5 matching bases. CDR3 length equals 14 residues. CDR1 and CDR2 (germline): MNHEY, SVGEGT. Trimming pared 5 bases from V and 3 bases from J, leaving 14 bases between.

V is TRBV11-2 and J is TRBJ2-3, with a tentative D call TRBD2 (5 bases). V lost 6 bases and J 2 bases, leaving 9 bases between the germline ends. Germline assignment: CDR1 SGHAT and CDR2 FQNNGV. The CDR3 extends over 13 amino acids. The CDR3, as DNA: TGTGCCAGCAGGAGGGCAGACACAGATACGCAGTATTTT. It specifies CASRRADTDTQYF.

This chain connects TRBV6-5 to TRBJ2-3, with 7 bases that match TRBD1. Germline values: CDR1 MNHEY, CDR2 SVGAGI. J gave up 5 bases and V 6 bases, and 8 bases lay outside the gene matches. The CDR3 is 14 amino acids. The CDR3 DNA is TGTGCCAGCAGATGGGGACAGCTGGTAGATACGCAGTATTTT. As protein: CASRWGQLVDTQYF.

The chain employs TRBV5-6 and TRBJ2-3; 7 nucleotides agree with TRBD1. This CDR3 has 15 amino acids. Trimming at V came to 0 bases and at J to 5 bases, leaving 6 bases not matched to a gene. The V gene's germline CDR1 is SGHDT and CDR2 YYEEEE. In DNA, the CDR3 is TGTGCCAGCAGCTTGGCCCTAGACAGGGAAGATACGCAGTATTTT. Its translation is CASSLALDREDTQYF. Full variable domain (remainder filled in from reference TRBV5-6 and TRBJ2-3): DAGVTQSPTHLIKTRGQQVTLRCSPKSGHDTVSWYQQALGQGPQFIFQYYEEEERQRGNFPDRFSGHQFPNYSSELNVNALLLGDSALYLCASSLALDREDTQYFGPGTRLTVL.

V is TRBV5-1 and J is TRBJ2-7, with 7 bases that match TRBD1. This CDR3 has 15 amino acids. Germline CDR1 reads SGHRS; CDR2 reads YFSETQ. The ends lost 4 bases at V and 7 bases at J; junction bases unmatched: 14. CDR3 in amino acids: CASSPYLGTVREQYF. The CDR3 DNA is TGCGCCAGCAGCCCCTATCTTGGGACAGTAAGGGAGCAGTACTTC.

V usage is TRBV3-1 (or the pseudogene TRBV3-2) and J usage is TRBJ2-5, with D unresolved. Germline V gene data show CDR1 as LGHDT and CDR2 as YNNKEL (reference sequence). Deletions cut 4 bases from V and 2 bases from J, with 8 bases between. This CDR3 has 13 amino acids. CDR3 sequence reads: CASSRTVQETQYF. The CDR3 DNA follows: TGTGCCAGCAGCCGAACAGTTCAAGAGACCCAGTACTTC.

This rearrangement joins TRBV5-1 to TRBJ2-1; TRBD2 is a possible D gene (6 bases). The CDR3 has 14 residues. CDR1 is SGHRS and CDR2 is YFSETQ in the germline V gene. V was shortened by 4 bases and J by 7 bases, with 15 bases between the two germline ends. The CDR3 loop is CASSPRTGENEQFF. As DNA, the CDR3 is TGCGCCAGCAGCCCTCGGACGGGGGAGAATGAGCAGTTCTTC.

This sequence joins TRBV7-9 and TRBJ1-6; D is uncertain. V was pared by 6 bases and J by 9 bases, with 15 bases between. The CDR3 sequence is 14 residues long. Germline V gene sequence: CDR1 SEHNR, CDR2 FQNEAQ (reference sequence). Here the CDR3 reads CASSLVGSTSPLHF. CDR3 coding DNA: TGTGCCAGCAGTCTTGTGGGCAGCACTTCACCCCTCCACTTT.

The genes are TRBV5-6 and TRBJ1-2; no clear D gene. The CDR3 is 18 residues long. V gave up 3 bases and J gave up 1 base, with 22 bases separating them. Germline V lookup: CDR1 SGHDT, CDR2 YYEEEE. Written as DNA, the CDR3 is TGTGCCAGCAGCTGGGAGGTTCCGTACCGACTTAATAACTATGGCTACACCTTC. Protein sequence: CASSWEVPYRLNNYGYTF.

This chain connects TRBV10-3 to TRBJ1-6, with D tentatively TRBD1 (6 bases). V was shortened by 10 bases and J by 7 bases, with 14 bases between the two germline ends. CDR1 and CDR2 (germline): ENHRY, SYGVKD. This CDR3 has 13 amino acids. CDR3 loop: CATNPGQNSPLHF. The CDR3 DNA sequence: TGTGCCACTAATCCGGGACAAAATTCACCCCTCCACTTT.

The J gene is TRBJ2-1, the V gene TRBV9; TRBD2 agrees at 9 bases. The CDR3 runs to 15 residues. V trimming: 1 base; J trimming: 8 bases; junction bases outside the gene matches: 7. Germline V gives CDR1 SGDLS, CDR2 YYNGEE. CDR3 in DNA: TGTGCCAGCAGCGTACCGCGGGGGGGTGAGGATGAGCAGTTCTTC. It is translated as CASSVPRGGEDEQFF.

This rearrangement joins TRBV7-9 to TRBJ1-5, with TRBD1 matching 8 bases. Trimming removed 5 bases from V and 4 bases from J; junction bases left unmatched: 7. Looked up from germline, CDR1 is SEHNR and CDR2 is FQNEAQ (reference sequence). This CDR3 spans 15 amino acids. For the CDR3, the DNA is TGTGCCAGCAGCCCGACAGGGGTGGGAAATCAGCCCCAGCATTTT. This gives the protein CASSPTGVGNQPQHF.

CDR3 region: CASSQEEQGNYGYTF. The CDR3 nucleotides read TGCGCCAGCAGCCAAGAAGAGCAGGGGAACTATGGCTACACCTTC. This rearrangement joins TRBV4-3 to TRBJ1-2, with D tentatively TRBD1 (6 bases). The CDR3 length is 15 residues. Germline V gene data show CDR1 as LGHNA and CDR2 as YSLEER. V lost 0 bases and J 2 bases, leaving 10 bases between the germline ends.

This chain connects TRBV11-2 to TRBJ2-3; TRBD2 agrees at 8 bases. Germline CDR1 is SGHAT and CDR2 is FQNNGV. The CDR3 sequence is 17 residues long. Trimming at V came to 5 bases and at J to 2 bases, leaving 12 bases not matched to a gene. Here the CDR3 DNA reads TGTGCCAGCAGCAGCCCGGGGGGGGGCCGGGACACAGATACGCAGTATTTT. Encoded protein: CASSSPGGGRDTDTQYF.

V usage is TRBV29-1 and J usage is TRBJ1-1; possible D gene TRBD1, 6 bases. V gave up 0 bases and J gave up 4 bases, with 15 bases separating them. The CDR3 is 15 amino acids. CDR1 and CDR2 (germline): SQVTM, ANQGSEA. The CDR3 nucleotides are TGCAGCGTTGAAGATCAAAAGGGGGTGGTCACTGAAGCTTTCTTT. This encodes CSVEDQKGVVTEAFF. Using reference TRBV29-1 and TRBJ1-1 for the parts outside the CDR3, the full variable domain is SAVISQKPSRDICQRGTSLTIQCQVDSQVTMMFWYRQQPGQSLTLIATANQGSEATYESGFVIDKFPISRPNLTFSTLTVSNMSPEDSSIYLCSVEDQKGVVTEAFFGQGTRLTVV.

The chain links TRBV19 to TRBJ1-3; 7 bases agree with TRBD1. Looked up from germline, CDR1 is LNHDA and CDR2 is SQIVND (reference sequence). This CDR3 has 15 residues. The J segment lost 2 bases and the V segment lost 4 bases, leaving 5 bases of the junction unmatched. Here the CDR3 reads CASSTSQGAGNTIYF. CDR3 sequence (DNA): TGTGCCAGTAGTACCAGCCAGGGGGCTGGAAACACCATATATTTT. The whole variable domain, remainder taken from reference TRBV19 and TRBJ1-3, is DGGITQSPKYLFRKEGQNVTLSCEQNLNHDAMYWYRQDPGQGLRLIYYSQIVNDFQKGDIAEGYSVSREKKESFPLTVTSAQKNPTAFYLCASSTSQGAGNTIYFGEGSWLTVV.

This chain joins TRBV15 and TRBJ2-3; the match to TRBD2 covers 8 bases. The V segment lost 1 base and the J segment 2 bases; nucleotides outside the gene matches: 5. Looked up from germline, CDR1 is LNHNV and CDR2 is YYDKDF (reference sequence). CDR3 size: 16 residues. The CDR3 region is CATSRGSSGYTDTQYF. The CDR3 nucleotides are TGTGCCACCAGCAGAGGTTCTAGCGGGTACACAGATACGCAGTATTTT.

The chain combines TRBV18 with TRBJ1-5; D not certain. This CDR3 region has 14 residues. Per the germline V gene, CDR1 is KGHSH and CDR2 is LQKENI. The germline V and J ends were trimmed by 6 bases and 2 bases, with 11 bases remaining between them. The CDR3 DNA reads as TGTGCCAGCTCGGACTCTGCGGGCAATCAGCCCCAGCATTTT. Translation: CASSDSAGNQPQHF.

J is TRBJ2-5 and V is TRBV2, with 9 bases matching TRBD2. Germline loops: CDR1 SNHLY, CDR2 FYNNEI. Losses at the gene ends were 6 bases for V and 5 bases for J; bases not matched to a gene: 4. The CDR3 extends over 13 amino acids. The CDR3 DNA reads as TGTGCCAGCAGCCTAGCGGGGCGGGAGACCCAGTACTTC. Protein: CASSLAGRETQYF.

The chain carries TRBV2 and TRBJ2-7; D remains unclear. Germline CDR1 and CDR2: SNHLY and FYNNEI. Trimming removed 7 bases at V and 2 bases at J, with 9 bases between. The length of the CDR3 is 12 residues. CDR3 region: CASNLTPYEQYF. CDR3 nucleotide sequence: TGTGCCAGCAACCTGACACCCTACGAGCAGTACTTC.

V is TRBV7-3 and J is TRBJ2-1; 8 bases align to TRBD1. V shed 5 bases, J shed 0 bases, and the junction held 6 bases outside the gene matches. CDR3 length: 16 amino acids. Germline values: CDR1 SGHTA, CDR2 FQGTGA. The CDR3 reads CASSPQGASSYNEQFF. The CDR3 nucleotides are TGTGCCAGCAGCCCTCAGGGGGCCAGCTCCTACAATGAGCAGTTCTTC.

The V call is TRBV9, the J call TRBJ2-2; the D is unclear. The CDR3 loop spans 15 amino acids. The V gene lost 0 bases and the J gene lost 0 bases, with 6 bases spanning the gap. CDR1 and CDR2 (germline): SGDLS, YYNGEE. In nucleotides, the CDR3 is TGTGCCAGCAGCGTAGGTCAAACGAACACCGGGGAGCTGTTTTTT. Translated: CASSVGQTNTGELFF.

The chain carries TRBV3-1 (or the pseudogene TRBV3-2) and TRBJ1-5, with 8 bases that match TRBD1. This CDR3 is 15 amino acids long. V lost 1 base to trimming and J lost 7 bases; unmatched junction nucleotides: 6. Germline CDR1 and CDR2: LGHDT and YNNKEL (reference sequence). CDR3 sequence (DNA): TGTGCCAGCAGCCAAGGCAGGGGGCAAGGCCAGCCCCAGCATTTT. It codes for CASSQGRGQGQPQHF.